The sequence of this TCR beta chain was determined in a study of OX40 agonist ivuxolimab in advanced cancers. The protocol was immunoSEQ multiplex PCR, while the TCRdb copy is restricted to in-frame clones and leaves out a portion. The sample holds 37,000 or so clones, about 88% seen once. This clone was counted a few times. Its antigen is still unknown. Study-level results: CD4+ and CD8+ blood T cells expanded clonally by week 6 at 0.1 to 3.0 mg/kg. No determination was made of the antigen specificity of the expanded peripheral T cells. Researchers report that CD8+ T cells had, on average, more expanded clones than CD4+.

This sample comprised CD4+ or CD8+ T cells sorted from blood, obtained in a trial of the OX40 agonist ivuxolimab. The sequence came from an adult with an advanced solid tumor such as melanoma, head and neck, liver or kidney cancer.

CDR3 DNA: TGTGCCATCAGGGCACAGGTGGGAGACGTGCCTGGAAACACCATATATTTT. The encoded protein is CAIRAQVGDVPGNTIYF. The chain is built from TRBV10-3 and TRBJ1-3; possibly TRBD1 for D (5 bases). CDR1 is ENHRY and CDR2 is SYGVKD in the germline V gene. There are 17 residues in the CDR3. Trimming left V 6 bases short and J 2 bases short, with 20 bases between.